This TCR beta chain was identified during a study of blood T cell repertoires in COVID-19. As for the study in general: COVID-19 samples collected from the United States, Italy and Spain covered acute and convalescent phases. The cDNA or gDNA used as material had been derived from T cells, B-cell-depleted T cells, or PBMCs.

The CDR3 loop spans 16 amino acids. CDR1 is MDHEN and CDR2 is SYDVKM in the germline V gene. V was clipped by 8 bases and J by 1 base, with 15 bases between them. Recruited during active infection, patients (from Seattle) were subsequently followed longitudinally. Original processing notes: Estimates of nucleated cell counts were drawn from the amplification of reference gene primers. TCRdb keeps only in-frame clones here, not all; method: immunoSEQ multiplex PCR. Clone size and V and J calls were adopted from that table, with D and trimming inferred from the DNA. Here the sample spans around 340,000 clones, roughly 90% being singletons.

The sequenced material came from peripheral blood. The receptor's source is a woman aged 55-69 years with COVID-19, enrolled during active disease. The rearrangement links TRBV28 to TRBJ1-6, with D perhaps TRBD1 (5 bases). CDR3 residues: CASSAYGGSYNSPLHF. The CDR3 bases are TGTGCCAGCTCCGCTTATGGGGGGTCCTATAATTCACCCCTCCACTTT. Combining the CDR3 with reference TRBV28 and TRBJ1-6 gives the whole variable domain DVKVTQSSRYLVKRTGEKVFLECVQDMDHENMFWYRQDPGLGLRLIYFSYDVKMKEKGDIPEGYSVSREKKERFSLILESASTNQTSMYLCASSAYGGSYNSPLHFGNGTRLTVT.